The 10 T cell receptor beta chains in this list originate from one sample, sequenced in a study of response to subunit inactivated influenza vaccine. One entry per CDR3 protein, called by TCRdb with MiXCR from the RT-PCR reads. The table lists 150,000 to 200,000 distinct CDR3 sequences, 9.5% to 15% of them singletons. These data are also associated with another study on T cells expressing NK-cell markers. That study reports: With UMIs, 5'RACE template switching was used to make TCR beta cDNA.

The material was CD8+ T cells sorted from PBMCs, obtained 11 to 12 days after vaccination. The receptor set was obtained from a man in his forties or fifties who received an inactivated influenza vaccine.

The chain uses TRBV4-2 and TRBJ1-1, with D hard to call. Trimming removed 4 bases at V and 0 bases at J, with 12 bases between. There are 15 residues in the CDR3. Germline-derived CDR1 and CDR2 are LGHNA and YNFKEQ. The CDR3 sequence is CASSPYVGMNTEAFF. CDR3 DNA: TGTGCCAGCAGCCCCTACGTCGGAATGAACACTGAAGCTTTCTTT.

This chain links TRBV20-1 with TRBJ2-5; possible D gene TRBD1, 6 bases. Per germline, CDR1 DFQATT and CDR2 SNEGSKA (reference sequence). Trimming pared 8 bases from V and 3 bases from J, leaving 19 bases between. There are 14 residues in the CDR3. CDR3 region: CSIPRYREEETQYF. The CDR3 DNA follows: TGCAGTATTCCCCGCTACAGGGAAGAAGAGACCCAGTACTTC.

This sequence joins TRBV11-2 and TRBJ2-5; D is unclear. The CDR3 has 13 amino acids. Per germline, CDR1 SGHAT and CDR2 FQNNGV. V lost 3 bases and J 1 base, leaving 6 bases between the germline ends. The DNA of the CDR3 is TGTGCCAGCAGCTTTCGCGGCCAAGAGACCCAGTACTTC. Translating it yields CASSFRGQETQYF.

This clonotype occurred many times. The gene calls are TRBV10-3 and TRBJ1-4; 8 bases agree with TRBD1. J was trimmed by 6 bases and V by 6 bases; bases with no gene match: 3. The V gene's germline CDR1 is ENHRY and CDR2 SYGVKD. The CDR3 runs to 13 residues. Here the CDR3 reads CAIRDREDEKLFF. The CDR3 DNA follows: TGTGCCATCAGGGACAGGGAGGATGAAAAACTGTTTTTT.

This clonotype came up a few times. The chain combines TRBV7-9 with TRBJ2-5; 13 bases line up with TRBD2. The V gene end was trimmed by 5 bases and the J gene end by 5 bases; junction bases not matched to a gene: 5. The CDR3 contains 15 residues. Germline-derived CDR1 and CDR2 are SEHNR and FQNEAQ (reference sequence). The CDR3 region is CASSRTSGGAETQYF. CDR3 DNA: TGTGCCAGCAGCCGGACTAGCGGGGGAGCGGAGACCCAGTACTTC.

This clonotype was seen repeatedly, ten times or more. CDR3 bases: TGTGCCACCAGTGATCGGGCTTCGAAAGAGACCCAGTACTTC. Its protein is CATSDRASKETQYF. The rearrangement uses TRBV24-1 and TRBJ2-5; D is uncertain. The CDR3 is 14 amino acids. V was cut by 3 bases and J by 3 bases, with 10 bases left in between. Germline V gene data show CDR1 as KGHDR and CDR2 as SFDVKD.

J is TRBJ2-7 and V is TRBV28; perhaps TRBD1 as D (6 bases). CDR1 and CDR2 (germline): MDHEN, SYDVKM. The V end was cut by 3 bases, the J end by 2 bases, with 14 bases between. This CDR3 is built from 15 residues. CDR3: CASSFYGRGTYEQYF. DNA for the CDR3: TGTGCCAGCAGTTTTTACGGAAGGGGGACCTACGAGCAGTACTTC.

There are a few counts of this clonotype. The chain is built from TRBV4-3 and TRBJ2-2; D is uncertain. From germline, CDR1 is LGHNA and CDR2 YSLEER. The CDR3 has 15 amino acids. Trimming pared 3 bases from V and 5 bases from J, leaving 13 bases between. CDR3 residues: CASSHLASLTGELFF. CDR3 in DNA: TGCGCCAGCAGCCACCTCGCCTCATTAACCGGGGAGCTGTTTTTT.

This chain joins TRBV28 and TRBJ2-1, with D uncertain. The CDR3 runs 10 residues. Germline CDR1 and CDR2: MDHEN and SYDVKM. The germline V and J ends were trimmed by 2 bases and 9 bases, with 2 bases remaining between them. The CDR3 sequence is CASSLGEQFF. CDR3 coding DNA: TGTGCCAGCAGTTTAGGTGAGCAGTTCTTC.

The rearrangement links TRBV5-1 to TRBJ1-1; D is unclear. Trimming removed 0 bases at V and 3 bases at J, with 6 bases between. From germline, CDR1 is SGHRS and CDR2 YFSETQ. The CDR3 has 13 amino acids. CDR3 amino acids: CASSLGWDTEAFF. CDR3 nucleotides: TGCGCCAGCAGCTTGGGATGGGACACTGAAGCTTTCTTT.